One sample yielded the 7 T cell receptor beta chains listed below, sequenced in a study of OX40 agonist ivuxolimab in advanced cancers. Sequenced by immunoSEQ multiplex PCR; TCRdb stores in-frame clones only, minus some. The sample holds around 66,000 clones, roughly 85% seen once. This specimen was CD4+ or CD8+ T cells sorted from blood, taken in a trial of the OX40 agonist ivuxolimab. The receptors were gathered from an adult with an advanced solid tumor such as melanoma, head and neck, liver or kidney cancer.

The rearrangement joins TRBV7-2 to TRBJ2-7; 8 positions match TRBD2. The V segment lost 5 bases and the J segment 6 bases; nucleotides outside the gene matches: 15. Germline lookup yields CDR1 SGHTA and CDR2 FQGNSA. This CDR3 contains 16 residues. The CDR3 DNA follows: TGTGCCAGCAGCCGCACGCCCCGGGGGGGGGTTGGCGAGCAGTACTTC. Amino acids: CASSRTPRGGVGEQYF.

This chain uses TRBV7-8 with TRBJ1-1; D remains ambiguous. Germline values: CDR1 SGHVS, CDR2 FQNEAQ. Trimming cost V 10 bases and J 3 bases, with 15 bases left between them. The length of the CDR3 is 13 residues. The CDR3 sequence: CATQRDRDTEAFF. The CDR3 coding sequence is TGTGCCACCCAAAGGGATAGGGACACTGAAGCTTTCTTT.

The genes are TRBV4-1 and TRBJ1-6, with D perhaps matching TRBD1 (5 bases). This CDR3 contains 15 residues. Germline CDR1 MGHRA, CDR2 YSYEKL. V lost 4 bases and J lost 4, with 11 bases in between. The CDR3 DNA sequence: TGCGCCAGCAGCCTAAAGACAGATTATAATTCACCCCTCCACTTT. The encoded protein is CASSLKTDYNSPLHF.

The V call is TRBV2, the J call TRBJ1-2; TRBD1 aligns across 7 bases. The CDR3 has 14 residues. Germline V CDR1 and CDR2: SNHLY, FYNNEI. V trimming: 5 bases; J trimming: 6 bases; junction bases outside the gene matches: 9. Here the CDR3 DNA reads TGTGCCAGCAGTCTTTCACAGGGGACCAATGGCTACACCTTC. It specifies CASSLSQGTNGYTF.

The chain combines TRBV7-2 with TRBJ2-3; TRBD2 might be the D (7 bases). Deletions cut 1 base from V and 8 bases from J, with 13 bases between. In germline, CDR1 is SGHTA, CDR2 FQGNSA. The length of the CDR3 is 14 residues. CDR3 sequence reads: CASSLEGGGSTQYF. The CDR3 region has the DNA TGTGCCAGCAGCTTAGAGGGGGGGGGCAGTACGCAGTATTTT.

This rearrangement joins TRBV5-1 to TRBJ2-1, with D perhaps given as TRBD1 or TRBD2 (6 bases each). V shed 1 base and J shed 3 bases, with 11 bases lying between them. CDR1 is SGHRS, CDR2 YFSETQ, per germline. The CDR3 consists of 15 residues. CDR3 region: CASSLSGGHYNEQFF. The CDR3 DNA is TGCGCCAGCAGCTTGTCCGGGGGCCACTACAATGAGCAGTTCTTC. Looking up the rest from reference TRBV5-1 and TRBJ2-1 gives the full variable domain: KAGVTQTPRYLIKTRGQQVTLSCSPISGHRSVSWYQQTPGQGLQFLFEYFSETQRNKGNFPGRFSGRQFSNSRSEMNVSTLELGDSALYLCASSLSGGHYNEQFFGPGTRLTVL.

In its sample, this clone was seen a few times. The chain uses TRBV18 and TRBJ1-2; tentatively, D is TRBD1 (5 bases). Germline lookup yields CDR1 KGHSH and CDR2 LQKENI. The length of the CDR3 is 13 residues. Between the trimmed V and J ends, which lost 3 bases and 6 bases, there was a span of 11 bases. The CDR3 region is CASSPQPGDGYTF. The CDR3 region has the DNA TGTGCCAGCTCACCCCAACCGGGGGATGGCTACACCTTC.